The TCR beta chain described here comes from a study of blood T cells in healthy people across ages. PBMCs, at least 6 million per sample, were isolated. General observations from the study: Not knowing donor CMV status may have confounded expanded clonotype changes. Underestimates were what the diversity estimates from one million T cells were considered to be.

In the case of this clonotype: What it binds is not known.

Germline values: CDR1 LGHDT, CDR2 YNNKEL (reference sequence). Trimming left V 1 base short and J 6 bases short, with 12 bases between. There are 14 residues in the CDR3. For the second PCR, which ran for roughly 6 to 11 cycles, a sample-barcoded 5' primer and a J-beta primer mix were used. TCRdb recomputed calls from the 5' RACE reads with MiXCR, one row per CDR3 protein. The table records about 570,000 distinct CDR3 sequences, about 25% of them present only once. This TCR derives from a woman aged 70 to 79 in good health. Sample: blood. The rearrangement joins TRBV3-1 to TRBJ1-2, with D possibly TRBD1 on 5 matching bases. CDR3 bases: TGTGCCAGCAGCCAAGGGGGCACCTCTAATGGCTACACCTTC. Its protein is CASSQGGTSNGYTF.